This is a list of T cell receptor beta chains from one sample in a study of blood T cell repertoires in COVID-19. The data were produced by immunoSEQ multiplex PCR, yet TCRdb's version contains in-frame clones alone and is incomplete. The sample consists of some 180,000 clones, roughly 76% of them appearing once. The specimen sequenced was peripheral blood. The receptors stem from a woman aged 80 or over with COVID-19, enrolled during active disease. Each CDR3 is given with its conserved first and last residue.

TRBV27,TRBJ2-2,CASSLSGRYLGELFF
TRBV30,TRBJ2-1,CAWSVLAGGNEQFF
TRBV11-2,TRBJ1-2,CASSLAGRVERYTF
TRBV7-3,TRBJ2-7,CASSHRELLAGGSSYEQYF
TRBV6-5,TRBJ2-1,CASSYLGVAYNEQFF
TRBV12-3/TRBV12-4,TRBJ2-1,CASSPAGVEQFF
TRBV6-1,TRBJ1-1,CASSERQGIREAFF
TRBV2,TRBJ2-3,CASSYTSGRAHTDTQYF
TRBV18,TRBJ1-4,CASSPGQGPEKLFF
TRBV7-7,TRBJ2-2,CASSLMTGAGELFF
TRBV7-2,TRBJ2-7,CASSLAGQAYEQYF
TRBV6-5,TRBJ1-2,CASSWGEGYTF
TRBV28,TRBJ1-5,CASSFAGTGFRQPQHF
TRBV27,TRBJ1-1,CASSPYPPGVNTEAFF
TRBV9,TRBJ1-4,CASSSRGGGEKLFF
TRBV6-5,TRBJ1-2,CASSFGQYYGYTF
TRBV6-2/TRBV6-3,TRBJ1-1,CASSYGGNPNTEAFF
TRBV4-1,TRBJ2-7,CASSHGSSEQYF
TRBV5-8,TRBJ1-5,CASSQDWDRYQPQHF
TRBV5-1,TRBJ2-2,CASSLTRNTGELFF
TRBV5-6,TRBJ1-4,CASSLTGQEEKLFF
TRBV9,TRBJ2-1,CASSFTGVGNEQFF
TRBV9,TRBJ2-5,CASSVDPTSETQYF
TRBV18,TRBJ1-5,CASSPDTGLSNQPQHF
TRBV6-5,TRBJ1-1,CASKLQAVSPLEAFF
TRBV29-1,TRBJ1-1,CSVLGTGWAFF
TRBV7-8,TRBJ1-1,CASSPEGGGTTEAFF
TRBV2,TRBJ1-2,CASSPSTFNYGYTF
TRBV7-9,TRBJ1-1,CASSNSGNQAFF
TRBV2,TRBJ1-2,CASSPRTANYGYTF
TRBV16,TRBJ2-7,CASSARGEYEQYF
TRBV7-9,TRBJ1-1,CASSLGGRTEAFF
TRBV5-1,TRBJ2-5,CASSLAYGTGRETQYF
TRBV7-9,TRBJ1-1,CASSPDRGWYTEAFF
TRBV7-9,TRBJ2-1,CASSIFPGLAATYNEQFF
TRBV15,TRBJ1-4,CATSLRTGASEKLFF
TRBV16,TRBJ2-1,CASSETSGGNNEQFF
TRBV6-6,TRBJ1-4,CASSPRGEKLFF
TRBV7-6,TRBJ2-3,CASSLRTGGSTDTQYF
TRBV5-1,TRBJ1-3,CASSLDGQGAGNTIYF
TRBV5-1,TRBJ1-2,CASSSTGGTNYGYTF
TRBV19,TRBJ1-2,CASSLGTGGDGYTF
TRBV5-1,TRBJ2-3,CASSLTTGLGTDTQYF
TRBV28,TRBJ2-1,CASSLLRNEQFF
TRBV10-1,TRBJ2-1,CASSGGGGYNEQFF
TRBV9,TRBJ2-5,CASSVRMAGEETQYF
TRBV13,TRBJ2-1,CASSLVTGLGSYNEQFF
TRBV27,TRBJ2-3,CASTGAGTQYF
TRBV15,TRBJ2-7,CATSRDHTFDEQYF
TRBV9,TRBJ2-5,CASVPRPQETQYF
TRBV11-2,TRBJ2-2,CASSLTGRAGELFF
TRBV6-5,TRBJ2-7,CASSSQRETPYEQYF
TRBV15,TRBJ1-4,CATSRWDSENEKLFF